Each of the 3 T cell receptor beta chains below was sequenced from the same sample in a study of blood T cell repertoires in COVID-19. Sequenced by immunoSEQ multiplex PCR; TCRdb stores in-frame clones only, minus some. Counted here are some 54,000 clones, roughly 89% occurring once; the ten biggest clones make up 9%. Input material: peripheral blood. Receptor source: a man older than 75 with active or convalescent COVID-19.

The rearrangement links TRBV9 to TRBJ2-2; 8 bases are shared with TRBD1. V was pared by 5 bases and J by 2 bases, with 5 bases of the junction left unmatched. The CDR3 contains 15 residues. Germline CDR1 and CDR2: SGDLS and YYNGEE. The CDR3 nucleotides are TGTGCCAGCAGGCCGGGACAGGAAAACACCGGGGAGCTGTTTTTT. Amino acid sequence: CASRPGQENTGELFF.

A single count supports this clone. The chain carries TRBV6-4 and TRBJ1-3; 7 nucleotides align to TRBD1. The V and J ends lost 6 bases and 4 bases, in that order; junction bases with no gene match: 6. Germline V gene lookup returns CDR1 MRHNA and CDR2 SNTAGT. The CDR3 runs to 14 residues. The CDR3 coding sequence is TGTGCCAGCAGAGTAGGGGGCTTGGGAAACACCATATATTTT. Translation gives CASRVGGLGNTIYF.

The chain employs TRBV11-3 and TRBJ2-1; perhaps TRBD1 as D (6 bases). Germline V CDR1 and CDR2: SGHNT, YENEEA. V shed 4 bases and J shed 5 bases, with 15 bases lying between them. This CDR3 comprises 15 residues. The CDR3 here is CASSYLGGVDNEQFF. In nucleotides, the CDR3 is TGTGCCAGCAGCTACTTAGGGGGAGTCGACAATGAGCAGTTCTTC.